This is a list of T cell receptor beta chains from one sample in a study of T cell repertoires in cytomegalovirus infection. Their recognized antigens are unknown. From the reads, TCRdb called clonotypes with MiXCR, one entry per CDR3 protein. The sample contains some 940,000 distinct CDR3 sequences, around 32% of which appear only once. The specimen comprised cultured CD8+ T cells from PBMCs, sampled from culture after CMV antigen stimulation. These receptors were obtained from a human donor in good health (CMV status not recorded). Some clones in this sample may be carry-over from other donors' samples. Both conserved end residues are part of each CDR3. The D gene is left open where the match is weak. Clone sizes are given selectively: once, few, many, or a class where the clone is expanded.

d_call: NA
clone_size: few
j_call: TRBJ1-5
v_call: TRBV27
cdr3_aa: CASSWAGVNQPQHF
cdr3_nt: TGTGCCAGCAGTTGGGCAGGGGTCAATCAGCCCCAGCATTTT

d_call: NA
clone_size: NA
j_call: TRBJ1-3
v_call: TRBV7-8
cdr3_aa: CANSLYFGREANSGNTIYF
cdr3_nt: TGTGCCAACAGCTTATACTTTGGTCGGGAAGCCAACTCTGGAAACACCATATATTTT

d_call: NA
clone_size: NA
j_call: TRBJ2-7
v_call: TRBV10-3
cdr3_aa: CAISVDGFYEQYF
cdr3_nt: TGTGCCATCAGTGTGGACGGATTCTACGAGCAGTACTTC

d_call: NA
clone_size: few
j_call: TRBJ2-7
v_call: TRBV12-3/TRBV12-4
cdr3_aa: CASSFRTVYEQYF
cdr3_nt: TGTGCCAGCAGTTTTCGTACCGTCTACGAGCAGTACTTC

d_call: NA
clone_size: few
j_call: TRBJ2-3
v_call: TRBV19
cdr3_aa: CASSIVGDTQYF
cdr3_nt: TGTGCCAGTAGTATCGTAGGCGATACGCAGTATTTT

d_call: NA
clone_size: NA
j_call: TRBJ2-7
v_call: TRBV27
cdr3_aa: CASTQRTGTYEQYF
cdr3_nt: TGTGCCAGCACCCAAAGGACTGGAACCTACGAGCAGTACTTC

d_call: NA
clone_size: NA
j_call: TRBJ2-3
v_call: TRBV6-1
cdr3_aa: CASSEGRPSTDTQYF
cdr3_nt: TGTGCCAGCAGTGAAGGAAGACCTAGCACAGATACGCAGTATTTT

d_call: TRBD2
clone_size: few
j_call: TRBJ2-7
v_call: TRBV2
cdr3_aa: CASSEGSGEGYEQYF
cdr3_nt: TGTGCCAGCAGTGAAGGTAGCGGGGAAGGCTACGAGCAGTACTTC

d_call: NA
clone_size: few
j_call: TRBJ1-5
v_call: TRBV6-2/TRBV6-3
cdr3_aa: CASSYSTAPQHF
cdr3_nt: TGTGCCAGCAGTTACTCGACGGCACCCCAGCATTTT

d_call: NA
clone_size: many
j_call: TRBJ2-4
v_call: TRBV6-6
cdr3_aa: CASTERGSEMGNIQYF
cdr3_nt: TGTGCCAGCACAGAGAGGGGTAGCGAGATGGGAAACATTCAGTACTTC

d_call: NA
clone_size: few
j_call: TRBJ2-7
v_call: TRBV18
cdr3_aa: CASSPPGRVRSYEQYF
cdr3_nt: TGTGCCAGCTCACCACCGGGTAGGGTTCGCTCCTACGAGCAGTACTTC

d_call: NA
clone_size: NA
j_call: TRBJ1-1
v_call: TRBV11-1
cdr3_aa: CASSRDTRLNTEAFF
cdr3_nt: TGTGCCAGCAGCAGGGACACTAGATTGAACACTGAAGCTTTCTTT

d_call: NA
clone_size: few
j_call: TRBJ2-7
v_call: TRBV27
cdr3_aa: CASSLLRTLVDEQYF
cdr3_nt: TGTGCCAGCAGCCTCCTCCGCACCTTAGTCGACGAGCAGTACTTC

d_call: NA
clone_size: many
j_call: TRBJ1-4
v_call: TRBV7-9
cdr3_aa: CASSNQGPTNEKLFF
cdr3_nt: TGTGCCAGCAGCAACCAGGGTCCCACTAATGAAAAACTGTTTTTT

d_call: TRBD2
clone_size: NA
j_call: TRBJ2-1
v_call: TRBV27
cdr3_aa: CASTAGGAENEQFF
cdr3_nt: TGTGCCAGCACCGCGGGGGGGGCGGAAAATGAGCAGTTCTTC

d_call: TRBD2
clone_size: NA
j_call: TRBJ2-1
v_call: TRBV20-1
cdr3_aa: CSARGLAGPNAFDEQFF
cdr3_nt: TGCAGTGCTAGAGGTCTAGCGGGGCCCAACGCCTTCGATGAGCAGTTCTTC

d_call: NA
clone_size: NA
j_call: TRBJ2-3
v_call: TRBV6-2/TRBV6-3
cdr3_aa: CASSYSGLRDTQYF
cdr3_nt: TGTGCCAGCAGTTACTCGGGGCTCCGAGATACGCAGTATTTT

d_call: NA
clone_size: NA
j_call: TRBJ1-2
v_call: TRBV6-2/TRBV6-3
cdr3_aa: CASSYSSRGIKGYTF
cdr3_nt: TGTGCCAGCAGTTACTCGTCGAGAGGAATTAAGGGCTACACCTTC

d_call: TRBD2
clone_size: NA
j_call: TRBJ2-1
v_call: TRBV4-2
cdr3_aa: CACSPQGQAGGLGEQFF
cdr3_nt: TGTGCCTGCAGCCCCCAAGGTCAGGCGGGGGGGCTCGGTGAGCAGTTCTTC

d_call: NA
clone_size: NA
j_call: TRBJ1-1
v_call: TRBV4-2
cdr3_aa: CASSQDTVSPSEAFF
cdr3_nt: TGTGCCAGCAGCCAAGACACCGTTTCCCCATCTGAAGCTTTCTTT

d_call: NA
clone_size: NA
j_call: TRBJ2-1
v_call: TRBV19
cdr3_aa: CASSIDGSSYNEQFF
cdr3_nt: TGTGCCAGTAGTATTGACGGTAGCTCCTACAATGAGCAGTTCTTC

d_call: TRBD2
clone_size: many
j_call: TRBJ2-2
v_call: TRBV7-6
cdr3_aa: CASSLGTSGEYTGELFF
cdr3_nt: TGTGCCAGCAGCTTAGGGACTAGCGGGGAGTACACCGGGGAGCTGTTTTTT

d_call: TRBD2
clone_size: NA
j_call: TRBJ2-3
v_call: TRBV7-9
cdr3_aa: CASSFPPGGVGDTQYF
cdr3_nt: TGTGCCAGCAGCTTCCCCCCTGGGGGGGTTGGAGATACGCAGTATTTT

d_call: NA
clone_size: NA
j_call: TRBJ2-5
v_call: TRBV6-1
cdr3_aa: CASSDILQETQYF
cdr3_nt: TGTGCCAGCAGTGATATTCTCCAAGAGACCCAGTACTTC

d_call: TRBD1
clone_size: few
j_call: TRBJ2-1
v_call: TRBV6-1
cdr3_aa: CASRPGQGFDEQFF
cdr3_nt: TGTGCCAGCAGGCCGGGACAGGGGTTCGATGAGCAGTTCTTC

d_call: NA
clone_size: once
j_call: TRBJ2-6
v_call: TRBV19
cdr3_aa: CASSIQGLAVMGANVLTF
cdr3_nt: TGTGCCAGTAGTATTCAAGGGTTGGCGGTTATGGGGGCCAACGTCCTGACTTTC

d_call: NA
clone_size: NA
j_call: TRBJ2-3
v_call: TRBV9
cdr3_aa: CVSKQGGASTDTQYF
cdr3_nt: TGTGTCAGCAAACAAGGGGGGGCAAGCACAGATACGCAGTATTTT

d_call: NA
clone_size: many
j_call: TRBJ2-4
v_call: TRBV11-3
cdr3_aa: CASSSAGYNGIQYF
cdr3_nt: TGTGCCAGCAGCTCCGCGGGGTACAATGGCATTCAGTACTTC